These T cell receptor beta chains were read from a single sample in a study of Graves' ophthalmopathy and Graves' hyperthyroidism. TCRdb passed the multiplex PCR reads through MiXCR, listing each CDR3 protein once. Of some 240,000 distinct CDR3 sequences listed, about 46% were seen once; the top ten hold less than 60%. The sample taken for sequencing was peripheral blood. Source of these receptors: an adult man with Graves' ophthalmopathy. CDR3s include the opening cysteine and the closing phenylalanine or tryptophan. Each record gives: clone size, J gene, D gene, V gene, CDR3 length, CDR3 DNA, CDR3 protein. The D gene is left open where the match is weak. A row's size may be missing; if present it is once, few, many or a size class.

NA	TRBJ2-5	NA	TRBV12-3/TRBV12-4	14	TGTGCCAGCAGGGGGGCGAGCGCCCAAGAGACCCAGTACTTC	CASRGASAQETQYF
NA	TRBJ2-2	NA	TRBV9	13	TGTGCCAGCAGCGTAGAGGTGTCCGGGGAGCTGTTTTTT	CASSVEVSGELFF
NA	TRBJ1-6	NA	TRBV9	15	TGTGCCAGCAGCCAAGGTGGCAGGTCTAATTCACCCCTCCACTTT	CASSQGGRSNSPLHF
many	TRBJ1-6	NA	TRBV25-1	13	TGTGCCAGCAGTGAAGAGAGTAATTCACCCCTCCACTTT	CASSEESNSPLHF
NA	TRBJ1-2	NA	TRBV29-1	16	TGCAGCGTTGAAGACATAAACGGACGGGGGTGGTACGGCTACACCTTC	CSVEDINGRGWYGYTF
many	TRBJ1-1	TRBD1	TRBV29-1	12	TGCAGCGCCAGGACAGGGAACACTGAAGCTTTCTTT	CSARTGNTEAFF
NA	TRBJ1-1	NA	TRBV2	13	TGTGCCAGCAGTGAAGCAGACGGGTCTGAAGCTTTCTTT	CASSEADGSEAFF
NA	TRBJ1-1	TRBD1	TRBV7-9	15	TGTGCCAGCAGCTTCCAGGGGGCGATGAACACTGAAGCTTTCTTT	CASSFQGAMNTEAFF
few	TRBJ1-4	NA	TRBV20-1	14	TGCAGTGCTCCCCTTTCGGGGGCGGGTGAAAAACTGTTTTTT	CSAPLSGAGEKLFF
NA	TRBJ1-5	NA	TRBV24-1	15	TGTGCCAGCACCCTCGGGGGGCAGAATAATCAGCCCCAGCATTTT	CASTLGGQNNQPQHF
few	TRBJ2-5	TRBD1	TRBV20-1	13	TGCAGTGCTGGGGGACAGGGGGCGGAGACCCAGTACTTC	CSAGGQGAETQYF
few	TRBJ2-7	NA	TRBV4-2	13	TGTGCCAGCAGCCCCCAAGGCTACGGCATGCAGTACTTC	CASSPQGYGMQYF
NA	TRBJ1-6	NA	TRBV12-3/TRBV12-4	15	TGTGCCAGCAGTTTGGGCTCAGGGGAGGGGTCACCCCTCCACTTT	CASSLGSGEGSPLHF
few	TRBJ2-2	NA	TRBV2	14	TGTGCCAGCGTTGCAGCGAGGGGCACCGGGGAGCTGTTTTTT	CASVAARGTGELFF
few	TRBJ2-7	TRBD1	TRBV29-1	15	TGCAGCGTTCCGACCTGGACAGGGCTTGAGTACGAGCAGTACTTC	CSVPTWTGLEYEQYF
NA	TRBJ1-1	TRBD1	TRBV7-9	14	TGTGCCAGCAGCTTAGTCTCAGGGGGCACTGAAGCTTTCTTT	CASSLVSGGTEAFF
NA	TRBJ2-7	TRBD1	TRBV12-3/TRBV12-4	15	TGTGCCAGCAGTTCCGGGACAGCGTTTCCTATCGAGCAGTACTTC	CASSSGTAFPIEQYF
NA	TRBJ1-6	NA	TRBV27	15	TGTGCCAGCAGAGGCAGACAATCCTATAATTCACCCCTCCACTTT	CASRGRQSYNSPLHF
NA	TRBJ2-5	TRBD2	TRBV7-2	16	TGTGCCAGCAGCTGGGGGAGTAGCGGGGCCGGAGAGACCCAGTACTTC	CASSWGSSGAGETQYF
NA	TRBJ2-7	TRBD2	TRBV10-2	15	TGCGCCAGCAGTGAGTCGGGACTAGGCTCCTACGAGCAGTACTTC	CASSESGLGSYEQYF
NA	TRBJ2-5	TRBD2	TRBV9	17	TGTGCCAGCAGCGCTGGGGGTAGCGGGGGCCTTCAAGAGACCCAGTACTTC	CASSAGGSGGLQETQYF
many	TRBJ1-2	NA	TRBV7-3	13	TGTGCCAGCAGCTTAGGGGGGGCAGATGGCTACACCTTC	CASSLGGADGYTF
NA	TRBJ2-3	NA	TRBV2	14	TGTGCCAGCAGTTTTCAACTAAGCACAGATACGCAGTATTTT	CASSFQLSTDTQYF
NA	TRBJ1-4	TRBD1	TRBV2	13	TGTGCCAGCAGCACAGGGGGCCCTGAAAAACCGTTTTTT	CASSTGGPEKPFF
NA	TRBJ2-5	NA	TRBV12-3/TRBV12-4	14	TGTGCCAGCAGTCCCCCGGGGGCCTTAGAGACCCAGTACTTC	CASSPPGALETQYF
NA	TRBJ1-5	TRBD1	TRBV10-3	14	TGTGCCATCAGCGACAGGGACCCTAATCAGCCCCAGCATTTT	CAISDRDPNQPQHF
NA	TRBJ2-2	TRBD2	TRBV2	16	TGTGCCAGCATCGACCCCTCGGGGGAGGGGACCGGGGAGCTGTTTTTT	CASIDPSGEGTGELFF
NA	TRBJ1-5	NA	TRBV29-1	12	TGCAGCGTTGACCCGGGGAAACAGCCCCAGCATTTT	CSVDPGKQPQHF
NA	TRBJ1-1	NA	TRBV28	14	TGTGCCAGCAGTCTACGGGCGAGGAATACTGAAGCTTTCTTT	CASSLRARNTEAFF
NA	TRBJ2-5	NA	TRBV20-1	13	TGCAGTGCTAAGGACCCCCCCAGGGAGACCCAGTACTTC	CSAKDPPRETQYF
NA	TRBJ1-2	NA	TRBV15	15	TGTGCCAGCCTCCTAGGGGGGCAAATGAGCTATGGCTACACCTTC	CASLLGGQMSYGYTF
NA	TRBJ1-2	NA	TRBV19	15	TGTGCCAGTAGTGTCACCGGGACGGGTGTCCATGGCTACACCTTC	CASSVTGTGVHGYTF
NA	TRBJ1-5	TRBD1	TRBV2	14	TGTGCCAGCCAAGGACAGGGAGGCAATCAGCCCCAGCATTTT	CASQGQGGNQPQHF
few	TRBJ1-6	TRBD1	TRBV3-1	14	TGTGCCAGCAGCATCGGGACAGGGGCATCACCCCTCCACTTT	CASSIGTGASPLHF
NA	TRBJ1-4	NA	TRBV5-1	16	TGCGCCAGCAGCCAATCTTCGGACCTTGGGCTGGGAAAGCTGTTTTTT	CASSQSSDLGLGKLFF
NA	TRBJ2-2	NA	TRBV20-1	13	TGCAGTGCTAGAGACCCCCAGTCCGGGGAGCTGTTTTTT	CSARDPQSGELFF
NA	TRBJ2-5	NA	TRBV28	17	TGTGCCAGCGGGAACTCTCGAGCCCGTCTACCCATAAAGACCCAGTACTTC	CASGNSRARLPIKTQYF
once	TRBJ2-4	NA	TRBV29-1	13	TGCAGCGTTGATACGGGACGAAAAAACATTCAGTACTTC	CSVDTGRKNIQYF
once	TRBJ2-5	NA	TRBV5-4	16	TGCGCCAGCAGCCTACGTGGACCGGATAACCAAGAGACCCAGTACTTC	CASSLRGPDNQETQYF
NA	TRBJ2-7	TRBD2	TRBV5-4	15	TGTGCCAGCAGTCCCGGGACTAGCGCGGCCTACGAGCAGTACTTC	CASSPGTSAAYEQYF
few	TRBJ2-5	NA	TRBV7-3	14	TGTGCCAGCAGCCCCCCCAGCCTTCAAGAGACCCAGTACTTC	CASSPPSLQETQYF
NA	TRBJ2-7	NA	TRBV15	16	TGTGCCACCAGCAGAGACGGCAGGCCAAATTCCTACGAGCAGTACTTC	CATSRDGRPNSYEQYF
NA	TRBJ1-5	NA	TRBV19	14	TGTGCCAGTAGTATGGGCGGCTGGAATCAGCCCCAGCATTTT	CASSMGGWNQPQHF
NA	TRBJ1-6	NA	TRBV10-3	12	TGTGCCAGCACGACAGGCTATTCACCCCTCCACTTT	CASTTGYSPLHF
once	TRBJ1-5	TRBD1	TRBV20-1	18	TGCAGTGCTAGAGAACGATACAGGGGGCGAATTGGCAATCAGCCCCAGCATTTT	CSARERYRGRIGNQPQHF
NA	TRBJ1-5	TRBD1	TRBV20-1	16	TGCAGTGCTAGAGATCCTCAGGACAGGGCCAATCAGCCCCAGCATTTT	CSARDPQDRANQPQHF
few	TRBJ1-3	NA	TRBV15	18	TGTGCCACCAGCTCGGGCAGGCCCAGAGGAGAGGATGGAAACACCATATATTTT	CATSSGRPRGEDGNTIYF
NA	TRBJ2-3	TRBD2	TRBV24-1	16	TGTGCCACCAGGGGGACTAGCGGGAGGCGCACAGATACGCAGTATTTT	CATRGTSGRRTDTQYF
few	TRBJ2-5	TRBD1	TRBV6-5	15	TGTGCCAGCAGTTACTCGACAGGGGACGGCGAGACCCAGTACTTC	CASSYSTGDGETQYF